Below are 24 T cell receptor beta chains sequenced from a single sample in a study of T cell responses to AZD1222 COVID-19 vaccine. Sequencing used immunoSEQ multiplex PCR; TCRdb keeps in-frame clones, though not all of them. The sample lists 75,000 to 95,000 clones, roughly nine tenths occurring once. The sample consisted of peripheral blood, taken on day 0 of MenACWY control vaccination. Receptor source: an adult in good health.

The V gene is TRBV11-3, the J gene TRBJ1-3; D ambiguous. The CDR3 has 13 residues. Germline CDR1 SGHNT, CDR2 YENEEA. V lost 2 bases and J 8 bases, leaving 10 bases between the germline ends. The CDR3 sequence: CASSLQSEHTIYF. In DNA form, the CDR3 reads TGTGCCAGCAGCTTACAGAGTGAGCACACCATATATTTT.

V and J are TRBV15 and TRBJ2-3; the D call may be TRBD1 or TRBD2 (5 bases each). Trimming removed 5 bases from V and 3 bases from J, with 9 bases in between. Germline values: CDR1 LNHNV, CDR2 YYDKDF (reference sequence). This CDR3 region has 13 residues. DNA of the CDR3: TGTGCCACCAGCTCAGGGACGACAGATACGCAGTATTTT. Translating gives CATSSGTTDTQYF.

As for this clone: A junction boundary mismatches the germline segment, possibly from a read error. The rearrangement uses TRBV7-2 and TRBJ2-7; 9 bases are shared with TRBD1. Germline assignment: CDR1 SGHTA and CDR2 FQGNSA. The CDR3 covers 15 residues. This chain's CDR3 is CASSFDRGFSYEQYF. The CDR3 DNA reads TGTGCCAGCAGCTTTGACAGGGGGTTTTCCTATGAGCAGTACTTC.

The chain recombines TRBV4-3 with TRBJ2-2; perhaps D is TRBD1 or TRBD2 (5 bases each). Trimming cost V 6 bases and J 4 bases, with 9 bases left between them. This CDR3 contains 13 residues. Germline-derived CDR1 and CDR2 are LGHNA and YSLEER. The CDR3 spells CASSWGSTGELFF. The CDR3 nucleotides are TGCGCCAGCAGTTGGGGGTCCACCGGGGAGCTGTTTTTT.

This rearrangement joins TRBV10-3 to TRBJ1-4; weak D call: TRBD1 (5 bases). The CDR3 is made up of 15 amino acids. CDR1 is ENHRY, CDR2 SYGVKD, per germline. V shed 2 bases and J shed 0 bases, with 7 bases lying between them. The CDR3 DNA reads TGTGCCATCAGTGAGCGGGGACCAACTAATGAAAAACTGTTTTTT. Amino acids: CAISERGPTNEKLFF.

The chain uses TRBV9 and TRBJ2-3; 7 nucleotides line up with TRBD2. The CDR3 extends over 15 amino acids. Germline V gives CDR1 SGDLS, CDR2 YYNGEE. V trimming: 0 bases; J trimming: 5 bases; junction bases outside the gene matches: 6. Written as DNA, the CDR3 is TGTGCCAGCAGCGTAGGGGCGGGAGCGGGAGATACGCAGTATTTT. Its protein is CASSVGAGAGDTQYF.

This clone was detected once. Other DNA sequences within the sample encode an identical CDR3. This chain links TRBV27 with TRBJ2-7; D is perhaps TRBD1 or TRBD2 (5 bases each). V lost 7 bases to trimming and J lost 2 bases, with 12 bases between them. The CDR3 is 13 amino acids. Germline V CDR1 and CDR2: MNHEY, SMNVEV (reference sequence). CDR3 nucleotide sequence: TGTGCCAGCACCTCGGGACCGACCTACGAGCAGTACTTC. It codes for CASTSGPTYEQYF.

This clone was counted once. The CDR3 sequence is CASSETGGYGYTF. The CDR3 DNA reads as TGTGCCAGCAGTGAGACAGGCGGCTATGGCTACACCTTC. The chain employs TRBV25-1 and TRBJ1-2, with D possibly being TRBD1 (6 bases). The CDR3 is 13 amino acids. CDR1 is MGHDK, CDR2 SYGVNS, per germline. The V end was cut by 3 bases, the J end by 4 bases, with 9 bases between.

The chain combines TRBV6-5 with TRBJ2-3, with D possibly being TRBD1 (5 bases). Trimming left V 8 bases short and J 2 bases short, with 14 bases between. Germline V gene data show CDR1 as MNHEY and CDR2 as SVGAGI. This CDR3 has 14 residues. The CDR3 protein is CASWWTPNTDTQYF. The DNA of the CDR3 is TGTGCCAGCTGGTGGACACCTAACACAGATACGCAGTATTTT.

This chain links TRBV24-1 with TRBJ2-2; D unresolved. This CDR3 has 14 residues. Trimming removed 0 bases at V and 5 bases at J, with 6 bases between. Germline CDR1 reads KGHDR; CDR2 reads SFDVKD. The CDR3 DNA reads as TGTGCCACCAGTGATTTGCGTGAGACCGGGGAGCTGTTTTTT. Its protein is CATSDLRETGELFF.

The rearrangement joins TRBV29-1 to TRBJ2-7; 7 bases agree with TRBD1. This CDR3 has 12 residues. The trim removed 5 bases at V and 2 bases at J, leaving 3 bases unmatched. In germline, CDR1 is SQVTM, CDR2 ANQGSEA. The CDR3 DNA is TGCAGCGTTATGACAGGGCCCTACGAGCAGTACTTC. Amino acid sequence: CSVMTGPYEQYF.

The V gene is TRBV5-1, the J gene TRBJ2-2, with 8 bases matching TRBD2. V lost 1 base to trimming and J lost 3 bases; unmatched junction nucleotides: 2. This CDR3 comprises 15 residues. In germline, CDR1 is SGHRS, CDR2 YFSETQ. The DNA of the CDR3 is TGCGCCAGCAGCTTGAGCGGGGGAGACACCGGGGAGCTGTTTTTT. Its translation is CASSLSGGDTGELFF.

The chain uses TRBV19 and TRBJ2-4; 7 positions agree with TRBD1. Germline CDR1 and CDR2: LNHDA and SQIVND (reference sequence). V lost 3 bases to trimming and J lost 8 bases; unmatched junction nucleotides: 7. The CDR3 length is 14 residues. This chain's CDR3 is CASSMGQPGDIQYF. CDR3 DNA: TGTGCCAGTAGTATGGGACAGCCAGGGGACATTCAGTACTTC.

CDR3 DNA: TGTGCCAGCAGCTTAGATACCTTCGACAGCTATGGCTACACCTTC. Translation gives CASSLDTFDSYGYTF. This chain connects TRBV11-2 to TRBJ1-2; possible D gene TRBD1, 5 bases. The germline CDR1 and CDR2 sequences are SGHAT and FQNNGV. V gave up 0 bases and J gave up 4 bases, with 12 bases separating them. This CDR3 spans 15 amino acids. The whole variable domain, remainder taken from reference TRBV11-2 and TRBJ1-2, is EAGVAQSPRYKIIEKRQSVAFWCNPISGHATLYWYQQILGQGPKLLIQFQNNGVVDDSQLPKDRFSAERLKGVDSTLKIQPAKLEDSAVYLCASSLDTFDSYGYTFGSGTRLTVV.

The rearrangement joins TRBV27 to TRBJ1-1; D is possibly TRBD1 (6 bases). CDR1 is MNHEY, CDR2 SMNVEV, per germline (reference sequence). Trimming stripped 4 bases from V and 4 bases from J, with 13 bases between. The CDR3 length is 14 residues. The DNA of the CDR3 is TGTGCCAGCAGTTATGGGGGCGCGGGCACTGAAGCTTTCTTT. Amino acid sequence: CASSYGGAGTEAFF.

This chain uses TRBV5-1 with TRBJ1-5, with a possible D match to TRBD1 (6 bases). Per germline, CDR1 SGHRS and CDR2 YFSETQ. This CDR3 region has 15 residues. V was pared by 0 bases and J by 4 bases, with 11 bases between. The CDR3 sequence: CASSLGGTTNQPQHF. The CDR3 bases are TGCGCCAGCAGCTTGGGAGGGACAACTAATCAGCCCCAGCATTTT.

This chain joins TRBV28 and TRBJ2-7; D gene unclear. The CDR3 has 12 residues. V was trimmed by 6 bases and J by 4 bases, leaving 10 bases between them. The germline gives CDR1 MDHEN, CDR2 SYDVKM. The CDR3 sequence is CASSLLKYEQYF. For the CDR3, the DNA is TGTGCCAGCAGCCTATTGAAGTACGAGCAGTACTTC.

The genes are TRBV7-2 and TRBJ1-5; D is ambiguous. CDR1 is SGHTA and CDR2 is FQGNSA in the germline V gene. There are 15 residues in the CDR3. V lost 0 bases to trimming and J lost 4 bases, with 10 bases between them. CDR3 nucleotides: TGTGCCAGCAGCTTAGCTCTCCAAGGAAATCAGCCCCAGCATTTT. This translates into CASSLALQGNQPQHF.

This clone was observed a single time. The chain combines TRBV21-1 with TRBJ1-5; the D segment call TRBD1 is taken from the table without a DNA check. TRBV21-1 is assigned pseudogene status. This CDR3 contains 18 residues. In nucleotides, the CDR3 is TGTGCCAGCAGCAAACGGGACAGGGTCGTAATTGGCAATCAGCCCCAGCATTTT. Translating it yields CASSKRDRVVIGNQPQHF.

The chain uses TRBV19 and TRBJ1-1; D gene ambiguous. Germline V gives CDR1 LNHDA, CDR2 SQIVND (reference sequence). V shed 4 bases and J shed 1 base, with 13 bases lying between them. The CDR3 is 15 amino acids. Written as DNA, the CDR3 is TGTGCCAGTAGTAAAGACGGGAGGAGGAACACTGAAGCTTTCTTT. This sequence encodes CASSKDGRRNTEAFF.

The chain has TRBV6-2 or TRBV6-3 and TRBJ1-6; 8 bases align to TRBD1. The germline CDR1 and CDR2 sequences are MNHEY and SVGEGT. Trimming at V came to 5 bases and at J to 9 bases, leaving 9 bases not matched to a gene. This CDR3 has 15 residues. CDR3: CASSPATGATSPLHF. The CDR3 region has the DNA TGTGCCAGCAGTCCGGCGACAGGGGCGACTTCACCCCTCCACTTT.

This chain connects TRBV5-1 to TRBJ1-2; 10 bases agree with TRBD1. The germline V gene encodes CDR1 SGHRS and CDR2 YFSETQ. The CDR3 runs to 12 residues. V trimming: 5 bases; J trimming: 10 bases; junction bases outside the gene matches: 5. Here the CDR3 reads CASSHGTGAYTF. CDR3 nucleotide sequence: TGCGCCAGCAGTCACGGGACAGGGGCCTACACCTTC.

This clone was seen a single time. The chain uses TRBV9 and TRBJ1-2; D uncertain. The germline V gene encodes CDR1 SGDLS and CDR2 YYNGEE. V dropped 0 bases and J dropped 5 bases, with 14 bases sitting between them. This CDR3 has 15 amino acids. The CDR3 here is CASSVEPSAMYGYTF. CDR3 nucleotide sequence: TGTGCCAGCAGCGTAGAGCCGTCCGCTATGTATGGCTACACCTTC.

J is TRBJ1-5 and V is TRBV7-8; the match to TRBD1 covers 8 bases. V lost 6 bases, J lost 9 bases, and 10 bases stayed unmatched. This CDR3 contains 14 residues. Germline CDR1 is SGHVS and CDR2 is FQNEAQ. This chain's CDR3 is CASRPGQGEGPQHF. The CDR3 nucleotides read TGTGCCAGCAGACCTGGACAGGGTGAAGGGCCCCAGCATTTT.